This entry lists 8 T cell receptor beta chains sequenced from one sample in a study of blood T cell repertoires in COVID-19. Profiled with immunoSEQ multiplex PCR; TCRdb holds only in-frame clones, not every one. This sample has over 90,000 clones, with about 86% found just once. The sample taken for sequencing was peripheral blood. Receptors originate from a man older than 75 with acute or convalescent COVID-19.

The chain employs TRBV28 and TRBJ1-1, with unresolved D. The V gene lost 1 base and the J gene lost 6 bases, with 9 bases spanning the gap. Germline values: CDR1 MDHEN, CDR2 SYDVKM. This CDR3 comprises 13 residues. CDR3 DNA: TGTGCCAGCAGTTTATCGGGTGTCGCTGAAGCTTTCTTT. It yields the protein CASSLSGVAEAFF.

The table lists this clone with a few counts. The rearrangement joins TRBV6-2 or TRBV6-3 to TRBJ2-6; tentatively, D is TRBD1 (6 bases). The CDR3 extends over 17 amino acids. V was cut by 4 bases and J by 0 bases, with 13 bases left in between. The germline gives CDR1 MNHEY, CDR2 SVGEGT. CDR3 region: CASSSTTGVSGANVLTF. The CDR3 bases are TGTGCCAGCAGTTCCACGACAGGTGTCTCTGGGGCCAACGTCCTGACTTTC.

V usage is TRBV6-6 and J usage is TRBJ1-1, with D tentatively TRBD1 (5 bases). Germline V gene data show CDR1 as MNHNY and CDR2 as SVGAGI (reference sequence). The CDR3 sequence is 12 residues long. The V end lost 5 bases, the J end lost 5 bases, and 9 bases lay between the germline ends. In DNA form, the CDR3 reads TGTGCCAGCAGTCAACAGGTAACTGAAGCTTTCTTT. Translated: CASSQQVTEAFF.

The rearrangement uses TRBV14 and TRBJ2-1; TRBD2 matches at 7 bases. With 2 bases clipped from V and 0 bases from J, the junction kept 13 bases outside the gene matches. The CDR3 covers 19 residues. Germline CDR1 is SGHDN and CDR2 is FVKESK. The CDR3, as DNA: TGTGCCAGCAGCCAAAACCTTCATGCGGGAGCGAACTCCTACAATGAGCAGTTCTTC. Residues: CASSQNLHAGANSYNEQFF. The full variable domain, with the rest looked up from reference TRBV14 and TRBJ2-1, is EAGVTQFPSHSVIEKGQTVTLRCDPISGHDNLYWYRRVMGKEIKFLLHFVKESKQDESGMPNNRFLAERTGGTYSTLKVQPAELEDSGVYFCASSQNLHAGANSYNEQFFGPGTRLTVL.

CDR3 sequence (DNA): TGTGCCATCCAGGGGAGCTCCTACGAGCAGTACTTC. Translated, it gives CAIQGSSYEQYF. The rearrangement links TRBV6-5 to TRBJ2-7; D possibly corresponds to TRBD1 (6 bases). CDR3 length: 12 amino acids. CDR1 and CDR2 (germline): MNHEY, SVGAGI. Trimming shortened V by 10 bases and J by 0 bases, and 10 bases separated the two germline ends.

The V call is TRBV19, the J call TRBJ2-3, with 7 nucleotides matching TRBD2. This CDR3 has 15 amino acids. With V trimmed by 5 bases and J by 4 bases, 9 bases remained unmatched. CDR1 is LNHDA, CDR2 SQIVND, per germline (reference sequence). CDR3 protein: CASSATSSPPDTQYF. The CDR3 DNA is TGTGCCAGTAGTGCGACTAGCTCACCACCAGATACGCAGTATTTT.

The chain couples TRBV5-5 to TRBJ2-7; 9 bases align to TRBD1. Germline values: CDR1 SGHKS, CDR2 YYEKEE (reference sequence). V gave up 5 bases and J gave up 5 bases; unmatched junction bases: 8. There are 14 residues in the CDR3. The CDR3 here is CASSFGQGNHEQYF. The CDR3 DNA reads as TGTGCCAGCAGTTTCGGACAGGGGAACCACGAGCAGTACTTC.

The rearrangement links TRBV19 to TRBJ2-7; tentatively, D is TRBD2 (5 bases). Trimming cost V 3 bases and J 6 bases, with 12 bases left between them. There are 13 residues in the CDR3. The V gene's germline CDR1 is LNHDA and CDR2 SQIVND (reference sequence). Here the CDR3 reads CASSMRASFEQYF. CDR3 bases: TGTGCCAGTAGTATGCGGGCCTCTTTCGAGCAGTACTTC.